A selection of T cell receptor beta chains follows, all from one sample in a study of blood T cell repertoires in COVID-19. Sequenced by immunoSEQ multiplex PCR; TCRdb stores in-frame clones only, minus some. The table shows 120,000 or so clones, with roughly 90% occurring only once. What was sequenced was peripheral blood. Source of these receptors: a man aged 50 to 60 with acute or convalescent COVID-19. CDR3s include the opening cysteine and the closing phenylalanine or tryptophan. The D gene is left open where the match is weak. Size tells how often a clone was seen (once, few, many) or the class of an expanded clone, and some rows leave it out.

v_call: TRBV2; j_call: TRBJ2-7; d_call: TRBD1; clone_size: NA; cdr3_aa: CASNGQVIYEQYF; cdr3_nt: TGTGCCAGCAATGGACAGGTTATCTACGAGCAGTACTTC
v_call: TRBV5-1; j_call: TRBJ2-1; d_call: NA; clone_size: NA; cdr3_aa: CASSPGAGPYNEQFF; cdr3_nt: TGCGCCAGCAGCCCAGGGGCTGGCCCCTACAATGAGCAGTTCTTC
v_call: TRBV5-4; j_call: TRBJ1-3; d_call: NA; clone_size: NA; cdr3_aa: CASSPSSIRSDTIYF; cdr3_nt: TGTGCCAGCAGCCCTAGTTCGATTCGGTCGGACACCATATATTTT
v_call: TRBV3-1/TRBV3-2; j_call: TRBJ2-1; d_call: TRBD2; clone_size: NA; cdr3_aa: CASSYRASGRNIEQFF; cdr3_nt: TGTGCCAGCAGCTACCGTGCTAGCGGGAGGAATATTGAGCAGTTCTTC
v_call: TRBV5-8; j_call: TRBJ2-7; d_call: NA; clone_size: NA; cdr3_aa: CASSSWDTSSYEQYF; cdr3_nt: TGTGCCAGCAGCTCCTGGGACACGAGCTCCTACGAGCAGTACTTC
v_call: TRBV21-1; j_call: TRBJ2-1; d_call: NA; clone_size: once; cdr3_aa: CASSNSPLRRVARNEQFF; cdr3_nt: TGTGCCAGCAGCAACAGTCCCCTAAGAAGGGTAGCGAGGAATGAGCAGTTCTTC
v_call: TRBV6-5; j_call: TRBJ1-6; d_call: NA; clone_size: NA; cdr3_aa: CASSYEDNSPLHF; cdr3_nt: TGTGCCAGCAGTTACGAGGATAATTCACCCCTCCACTTT
v_call: TRBV24-1; j_call: TRBJ2-7; d_call: TRBD2; clone_size: NA; cdr3_aa: CATSDSGTSGSSYEQYF; cdr3_nt: TGTGCCACCAGTGATTCGGGGACTAGCGGGAGCTCCTACGAGCAGTACTTC
v_call: TRBV20-1; j_call: TRBJ2-5; d_call: NA; clone_size: NA; cdr3_aa: CSASREETQYF; cdr3_nt: TGCAGTGCTAGTCGGGAAGAGACCCAGTACTTC
v_call: TRBV29-1; j_call: TRBJ2-5; d_call: NA; clone_size: NA; cdr3_aa: CSVDRVQETQYF; cdr3_nt: TGCAGCGTTGACAGGGTACAAGAGACCCAGTACTTC